Presented here are 27 T cell receptor beta chains from one specimen sequenced in a study of cytomegalovirus exposure and HLA in healthy donors. 60 Vbeta and 13 Jbeta primers were used in PCR. The table came from immunoSEQ multiplex PCR; TCRdb's copy has only in-frame clones and leaves some out. The data contain 120,000 or so clones, under 85% of them singletons. The sample taken for sequencing was PBMCs. The receptors here all came from a young man in good health and CMV-seropositive.

This chain connects TRBV9 to TRBJ2-5; 7 bases fit TRBD2. V dropped 3 bases and J dropped 5; count of bases not matched to a gene: 13. Germline V gene sequence: CDR1 SGDLS, CDR2 YYNGEE. There are 16 residues in the CDR3. The CDR3 DNA sequence: TGTGCCAGCAGCGGCGAAAGCGGGGTTAATAGGGAGACCCAGTACTTC. This gives the protein CASSGESGVNRETQYF.

The chain recombines TRBV30 with TRBJ1-1; D gene ambiguous. CDR1 is GTSNPN and CDR2 is SVGIG in the germline V gene (reference sequence). V lost 6 bases, J lost 0 bases, and 26 bases lay in between. This CDR3 region has 18 residues. CDR3 amino acids: CACLRGPRFLKMNTEAFF. In DNA form, the CDR3 reads TGTGCCTGCCTCCGAGGGCCGAGATTTCTCAAGATGAACACTGAAGCTTTCTTT.

The chain is built from TRBV28 and TRBJ1-2; TRBD1 matches at 9 bases. V was clipped by 6 bases and J by 8 bases; unmatched bases: 13. The CDR3 consists of 15 residues. Germline V gives CDR1 MDHEN, CDR2 SYDVKM. In DNA, the CDR3 is TGTGCCAGCAGACCTACACAGGGGGCGCCGAACGGCTACACCTTC. Amino acid sequence: CASRPTQGAPNGYTF.

The chain links TRBV5-1 to TRBJ2-1; 11 nucleotides align to TRBD2. Germline V gives CDR1 SGHRS, CDR2 YFSETQ. The CDR3 totals 17 residues. With 3 bases clipped from V and 6 bases from J, the junction kept 11 bases outside the gene matches. This CDR3 reads CASSSEIVAGGLNEQFF. Here the CDR3 DNA reads TGCGCCAGCAGCTCCGAGATTGTAGCGGGGGGGCTCAATGAGCAGTTCTTC.

The chain recombines TRBV18 with TRBJ1-2; 10 bases line up with TRBD1. With 4 bases clipped from V and 2 bases from J, the junction kept 4 bases outside the gene matches. Germline-derived CDR1 and CDR2 are KGHSH and LQKENI. The CDR3 covers 15 residues. The CDR3 loop is CASSRPGQGNYGYTF. The DNA of the CDR3 is TGTGCCAGCTCACGGCCGGGACAGGGGAACTATGGCTACACCTTC.

Written as DNA, the CDR3 is TGTGCCAGCAGGGGAGGGCCCTACAATGAGCAGTTCTTC. Translation gives CASRGGPYNEQFF. This chain uses TRBV6-5 with TRBJ2-1; 7 bases are shared with TRBD2. The V gene end was trimmed by 6 bases and the J gene end by 2 bases; junction bases not matched to a gene: 1. The CDR3 covers 13 residues. From germline, CDR1 is MNHEY and CDR2 SVGAGI.

This clone was observed a single time. This sequence joins TRBV28 and TRBJ2-3; TRBD2 matches 14 bases. CDR1 and CDR2 from the germline V gene are MDHEN and SYDVKM. The CDR3 runs 17 residues. V lost 5 bases to trimming and J lost 4 bases; unmatched junction nucleotides: 8. The CDR3: CASSLATSGGAADTQYF. In DNA, the CDR3 is TGTGCCAGCAGTCTAGCGACTAGCGGGGGGGCAGCAGATACGCAGTATTTT.

This clone has just one count. V gene TRBV28 combines with J gene TRBJ1-3; D is unclear. The V end was cut by 6 bases, the J end by 0 bases, with 12 bases between. Germline lookup yields CDR1 MDHEN and CDR2 SYDVKM. The CDR3 sequence is 15 residues long. The CDR3 sequence is CASSGTRSSGNTIYF. The CDR3 DNA reads as TGTGCCAGCAGCGGAACACGGAGCTCTGGAAACACCATATATTTT.

The CDR3 sequence is CASRVSSGTADTQYF. The CDR3 bases are TGTGCCAGCAGGGTCTCTAGCGGGACCGCAGATACGCAGTATTTT. The chain joins TRBV6-5 to TRBJ2-3; 9 bases are shared with TRBD2. The CDR3 consists of 15 residues. J was trimmed by 4 bases and V by 6 bases; bases with no gene match: 8. Germline loops: CDR1 MNHEY, CDR2 SVGAGI.

The gene calls are TRBV7-8 and TRBJ1-1; 9 nucleotides agree with TRBD1. J was trimmed by 6 bases and V by 1 base; bases with no gene match: 6. CDR1 SGHVS and CDR2 FQNEAQ come from the germline V gene. The CDR3 runs to 15 residues. The CDR3: CASSLETGGVAEAFF. The CDR3 nucleotides are TGTGCCAGCAGCTTAGAAACAGGGGGCGTCGCTGAAGCTTTCTTT.

This chain joins TRBV30 and TRBJ1-6, with TRBD1 identical over 8 bases. V was pared by 4 bases and J by 0 bases, with 11 bases of the junction left unmatched. Germline V gene data show CDR1 as GTSNPN and CDR2 as SVGIG (reference sequence). This CDR3 is built from 18 residues. Here the CDR3 reads CAWTFGTGLNSYNSPLHF. CDR3 DNA sequence: TGTGCCTGGACCTTTGGGACAGGCCTAAACTCCTATAATTCACCCCTCCACTTT.

The rearrangement uses TRBV9 and TRBJ2-1; tentative D call: TRBD2 (6 bases). Trimming shortened V by 3 bases and J by 8 bases, and 12 bases separated the two germline ends. The CDR3 has 13 amino acids. Germline V gene data show CDR1 as SGDLS and CDR2 as YYNGEE. Here the CDR3 DNA reads TGTGCCAGCAGCGCACCCCCGGGGGATGAGCAGTTCTTC. This translates into CASSAPPGDEQFF. Full variable domain (remainder filled in from reference TRBV9 and TRBJ2-1): DSGVTQTPKHLITATGQRVTLRCSPRSGDLSVYWYQQSLDQGLQFLIQYYNGEERAKGNILERFSAQQFPDLHSELNLSSLELGDSALYFCASSAPPGDEQFFGPGTRLTVL.

This clone was counted between two and nine times. The V gene is TRBV10-3, the J gene TRBJ1-2, with a weak D call TRBD1 (6 bases). The CDR3 runs 14 residues. The V gene's germline CDR1 is ENHRY and CDR2 SYGVKD. Trimming removed 4 bases from V and 6 bases from J, with 15 bases in between. DNA of the CDR3: TGTGCCATCAGTGTAGGGGTGGACAGCCATGGCTACACCTTC. Its protein product is CAISVGVDSHGYTF.

This clone has more than one count but fewer than ten. The chain recombines TRBV19 with TRBJ2-2; D may be TRBD2 (5 bases). Germline loops: CDR1 LNHDA, CDR2 SQIVND (reference sequence). The CDR3 has 15 amino acids. Trimming shortened V by 0 bases and J by 4 bases, and 9 bases separated the two germline ends. This chain's CDR3 is CASSIDGEFTGELFF. DNA for the CDR3: TGTGCCAGTAGTATAGATGGGGAGTTCACCGGGGAGCTGTTTTTT.

This clone was seen a handful of times. The sample carries other DNA sequences with the same CDR3. The rearrangement links TRBV2 to TRBJ1-1, with D tentatively TRBD1 (6 bases). Germline V gives CDR1 SNHLY, CDR2 FYNNEI. The CDR3 is made up of 15 amino acids. The V end lost 2 bases, the J end lost 0 bases, and 10 bases lay between the germline ends. The CDR3 is CASSELGQLNTEAFF. DNA for the CDR3: TGTGCCAGCAGTGAACTGGGACAACTGAACACTGAAGCTTTCTTT.

The J gene is TRBJ1-2, the V gene TRBV19; 7 bases align to TRBD1. CDR1 and CDR2 (germline): LNHDA, SQIVND (reference sequence). J lost 4 bases, V lost 9 bases, and 11 bases had no gene match. This CDR3 has 14 residues. The DNA for the CDR3 is TGTGCCAGCCTGGGACAGAACCACGTCTATGGCTACACCTTC. Protein sequence: CASLGQNHVYGYTF.

The CDR3 region is CASSYAGANEQFF. CDR3 DNA: TGTGCCAGCAGTTACGCGGGGGCCAATGAGCAGTTCTTC. V is TRBV6-5 and J is TRBJ2-1, with TRBD2 as a possible D gene (7 bases). Deletions cut 2 bases from V and 6 bases from J, with 8 bases between. Germline CDR1 is MNHEY and CDR2 is SVGAGI. The CDR3 covers 13 residues.

The rearrangement links TRBV30 to TRBJ2-3; 8 nucleotides agree with TRBD2. The CDR3 totals 15 residues. Trimming cost V 7 bases and J 2 bases; bases outside gene matches: 11. Germline-derived CDR1 and CDR2 are GTSNPN and SVGIG (reference sequence). The DNA of the CDR3 is TGTGCCTCACGGGGGGCGGGGGGCTCCACAGATACGCAGTATTTT. It specifies CASRGAGGSTDTQYF.

The V call is TRBV30, the J call TRBJ2-7, with a weak D call TRBD1 (6 bases). The CDR3 is 13 residues long. Per germline, CDR1 GTSNPN and CDR2 SVGIG (reference sequence). V gave up 2 bases and J gave up 5 bases, with 13 bases separating them. The CDR3 sequence: CAWSFDRHHEQYF. The CDR3 DNA reads TGTGCCTGGAGTTTCGACAGGCACCACGAGCAGTACTTC.

V usage is TRBV5-4 and J usage is TRBJ1-1; the D is unclear. Germline-derived CDR1 and CDR2 are SGHNT and YYREEE (reference sequence). V was pared by 2 bases and J by 6 bases, with 8 bases between. The CDR3 extends over 12 amino acids. CDR3 loop: CASSFSSAEAFF. The CDR3 region has the DNA TGTGCCAGCAGCTTTAGTTCCGCTGAAGCTTTCTTT. The full variable domain, with the rest looked up from reference TRBV5-4 and TRBJ1-1, is ETGVTQSPTHLIKTRGQQVTLRCSSQSGHNTVSWYQQALGQGPQFIFQYYREEENGRGNFPPRFSGLQFPNYSSELNVNALELDDSALYLCASSFSSAEAFFGQGTRLTVV.

The table lists this clone with a few counts. The chain uses TRBV4-2 and TRBJ1-2; tentatively, D is TRBD1 (5 bases). CDR3 size: 15 residues. V lost 0 bases and J 7 bases, leaving 15 bases between the germline ends. The germline CDR1 and CDR2 sequences are LGHNA and YNFKEQ. CDR3 in amino acids: CASSQEGGNFGGYTF. The DNA for the CDR3 is TGTGCCAGCAGCCAAGAGGGGGGGAACTTCGGTGGCTACACCTTC.

The gene calls are TRBV27 and TRBJ1-1; TRBD1 is a possible D gene (6 bases). CDR1 is MNHEY, CDR2 SMNVEV, per germline (reference sequence). Between the trimmed V and J ends, which lost 1 base and 3 bases, there was a span of 12 bases. CDR3 length equals 15 residues. CDR3 sequence reads: CASSLFGGGYTEAFF. The CDR3 coding sequence is TGTGCCAGCAGTTTATTTGGGGGCGGGTACACTGAAGCTTTCTTT.

CDR3 region: CASSLGPGLYGYTF. The DNA for the CDR3 is TGTGCCAGCAGCTTAGGACCTGGACTCTATGGCTACACCTTC. J is TRBJ1-2 and V is TRBV7-8, with unresolved D. The CDR3 has 14 residues. V shed 1 base and J shed 4 bases, with 10 bases lying between them. CDR1 and CDR2 from the germline V gene are SGHVS and FQNEAQ.

The chain uses TRBV19 and TRBJ1-1; possible D gene TRBD1, 5 bases. The germline gives CDR1 LNHDA, CDR2 SQIVND (reference sequence). The CDR3 length is 12 residues. Trimming removed 7 bases at V and 5 bases at J, with 11 bases between. The CDR3 protein is CASTGFGTEAFF. The CDR3 nucleotides are TGTGCCAGTACAGGGTTCGGAACTGAAGCTTTCTTT.

This chain joins TRBV28 and TRBJ1-3; D is unresolved. Germline CDR1 is MDHEN and CDR2 is SYDVKM. The V end was cut by 5 bases, the J end by 2 bases, with 22 bases between. This CDR3 comprises 18 residues. The CDR3 spells CASSTPRGERTPGNTIYF. The CDR3, as DNA: TGTGCCAGCAGTACCCCCCGGGGAGAAAGGACCCCTGGAAACACCATATATTTT.

This chain links TRBV27 with TRBJ2-1; the match to TRBD1 covers 8 bases. J gave up 3 bases and V 5 bases, and 3 bases lay outside the gene matches. The CDR3 has 14 residues. From germline, CDR1 is MNHEY and CDR2 SMNVEV (reference sequence). The CDR3 DNA follows: TGTGCCAGCAGTCGGACAGGGATCTACAATGAGCAGTTCTTC. Protein: CASSRTGIYNEQFF.

The V and J genes are TRBV11-3 and TRBJ1-4, with D maybe TRBD1 (6 bases). V lost 8 bases, J lost 2 bases, and 24 bases lay in between. CDR1 is SGHNT and CDR2 is YENEEA in the germline V gene. CDR3 length equals 18 residues. The CDR3 nucleotides are TGTGCCAGCCTCCAAAAGTTACAGGGACGTGGGACTAATGAAAAACTGTTTTTT. It codes for CASLQKLQGRGTNEKLFF.